Described below is a single T cell receptor (beta chain) sequence and its context. This specimen comes from a study of T cell changes during pregnancy in multiple sclerosis. Produced via immunoSEQ multiplex PCR; TCRdb's table is partial and in-frame only. The data show 80,000 to 130,000 clones, almost 95% seen once. Trimming pared 5 bases from V and 5 bases from J, leaving 16 bases between. Germline CDR1 MNHNY, CDR2 SVGAGI (reference sequence). The CDR3 totals 14 residues. The material was peripheral blood, obtained before pregnancy. This sequence originates from a female donor with multiple sclerosis, enrolled in a pregnancy study. The chain uses TRBV6-6 and TRBJ2-7, with D tentatively TRBD1 (6 bases). The CDR3, as DNA: TGTGCCAGCAGTACAGGACAGATCCCCCACGAGCAGTACTTC. It translates to CASSTGQIPHEQYF.